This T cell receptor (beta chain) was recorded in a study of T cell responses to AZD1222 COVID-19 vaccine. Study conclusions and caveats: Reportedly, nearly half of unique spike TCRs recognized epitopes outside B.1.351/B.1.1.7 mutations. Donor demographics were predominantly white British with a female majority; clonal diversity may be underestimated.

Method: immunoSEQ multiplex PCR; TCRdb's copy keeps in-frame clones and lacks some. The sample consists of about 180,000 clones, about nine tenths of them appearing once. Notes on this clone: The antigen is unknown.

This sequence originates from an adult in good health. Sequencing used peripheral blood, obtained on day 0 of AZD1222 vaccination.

This chain's CDR3 is CASSVFADTEAFF. CDR3 nucleotide sequence: TGTGCCAGCAGCGTATTCGCGGACACTGAAGCTTTCTTT. The V and J genes are TRBV9 and TRBJ1-1, with unresolved D. Germline assignment: CDR1 SGDLS and CDR2 YYNGEE. With 1 base removed from V and 3 bases from J, the gap between germline ends came to 7 bases. This CDR3 is built from 13 residues.